Sequencing of this TCR beta chain was carried out in a study of blood T cells in healthy people across ages. Study observations and caveats: Getting older went along with TCR beta diversity per million T cells dropping roughly linearly.

Trimming removed 5 bases at V and 5 bases at J, with 21 bases between. This CDR3 contains 16 residues. Germline lookup yields CDR1 MDHEN and CDR2 SYDVKM. Combining a sample-barcoded 5' primer with a J-beta primer mix, a second PCR ran for 7 to 11 cycles. Researchers report that a template-switch adaptor with 12 random nucleotides tagged each cDNA molecule. TCRdb reprocessed the 5' RACE reads via MiXCR and lists one record per CDR3 protein. The sample contains more than 650,000 distinct CDR3 sequences, 53% of which appear only once. On this clonotype itself: Its target is not known.

The V gene is TRBV28, the J gene TRBJ1-2; a possible D gene is TRBD1 (6 bases). What was sequenced was blood. The sequence came from an elderly man in good health. This CDR3 reads CASSRGGGGFLYGYTF. The CDR3 DNA is TGTGCCAGCAGTCGGGGGGGAGGGGGATTCCTATATGGCTACACCTTC.